Shown below are 7 T cell receptor beta chains from a single sample sequenced in a study of low-dose radiotherapy and immunotherapy resistance in tumors. Time point reported: after trial treatment. Sample treatment: LDRT plus nivolumab, ipilimumab, low-dose cyclophosphamide and aspirin (RACIN trial). Alpha- and beta-chain coverage of first-strand cDNA came from TRAV- and TRBV-specific primers. TCRs underwent 15 to 20 PCR cycles of amplification with a constant-region primer and V-primer adapter. TCRdb reprocessed the reads via MiXCR and lists one record per CDR3 protein. The table shows under 70,000 distinct CDR3 sequences, with around 23% occurring only once. This specimen consisted of PBMCs, obtained after low-dose radiotherapy plus immunotherapy. These receptor sequences come from a male donor with prostate cancer.

Ten or more counts support this clonotype. A read error may account for a junction end that differs from germline. The rearrangement uses TRBV29-1 and TRBJ1-1; 8 bases are shared with TRBD1. The germline CDR1 and CDR2 sequences are SQVTM and ANQGSEA. CDR3 length: 13 residues. CDR3 sequence (DNA): TGCAGCGTCGAAGGACAGGGCTACACTGAAGCTTTCTTT. This gives the protein CSVEGQGYTEAFF.

This clonotype was found many times. The chain is built from TRBV25-1 and TRBJ1-1; a possible D gene is TRBD1 (6 bases). Germline values: CDR1 MGHDK, CDR2 SYGVNS. This CDR3 comprises 15 residues. V lost 6 bases to trimming and J lost 1 base, with 15 bases between them. The CDR3 here is CASSPRVTGNTEAFF. Here the CDR3 DNA reads TGTGCCAGCAGCCCAAGGGTGACAGGGAACACTGAAGCTTTCTTT.

This clonotype was seen a few times. The chain combines TRBV4-3 with TRBJ2-3, with TRBD1 identical over 7 bases. CDR3 size: 14 residues. Trimming at V came to 5 bases and at J to 7 bases, leaving 9 bases not matched to a gene. Germline V lookup: CDR1 LGHNA, CDR2 YSLEER. The CDR3 DNA sequence: TGCGCCAGCAGCAACCGGGACAGAGGAAATACGCAGTATTTT. This sequence encodes CASSNRDRGNTQYF.

This clonotype was seen repeatedly, ten times or more. The chain combines TRBV20-1 with TRBJ2-7; 8 bases fit TRBD2. J gave up 6 bases and V 6 bases, and 13 bases lay outside the gene matches. The CDR3 runs to 14 residues. Germline CDR1 DFQATT, CDR2 SNEGSKA (reference sequence). The CDR3 region is CSAPSGRVFAEQYF. The DNA for the CDR3 is TGCAGTGCCCCCTCCGGGAGGGTATTTGCCGAGCAGTACTTC.

This clonotype was seen repeatedly, ten times or more. The chain is built from TRBV9 and TRBJ2-7; 7 bases match TRBD1. CDR1 and CDR2 (germline): SGDLS, YYNGEE. The V and J ends lost 4 bases and 5 bases, in that order; junction bases with no gene match: 15. This CDR3 spans 16 amino acids. In nucleotides, the CDR3 is TGTGCCAGCAGCCTTCTACAGGGGCTAGATGTGGACGAGCAGTACTTC. Translation gives CASSLLQGLDVDEQYF.

In its sample, this clonotype was seen many times. The chain is built from TRBV10-3 and TRBJ2-4; D perhaps matches TRBD2 (5 bases). Germline lookup yields CDR1 ENHRY and CDR2 SYGVKD. The CDR3 contains 14 residues. V lost 4 bases to trimming and J lost 1 base, with 8 bases between them. The CDR3 is CAISGENAKNIQYF. The CDR3 DNA is TGTGCCATCAGTGGGGAGAACGCCAAAAACATTCAGTACTTC.

This clonotype was seen many times. The chain links TRBV28 to TRBJ2-6; TRBD1 might be the D (5 bases). The CDR3 runs to 15 residues. V gave up 4 bases and J gave up 0 bases, with 7 bases separating them. The germline CDR1 and CDR2 sequences are MDHEN and SYDVKM. The CDR3 DNA reads as TGTGCCAGCAGTTCAGGGTTCTCTGGGGCCAACGTCCTGACTTTC. This gives the protein CASSSGFSGANVLTF.